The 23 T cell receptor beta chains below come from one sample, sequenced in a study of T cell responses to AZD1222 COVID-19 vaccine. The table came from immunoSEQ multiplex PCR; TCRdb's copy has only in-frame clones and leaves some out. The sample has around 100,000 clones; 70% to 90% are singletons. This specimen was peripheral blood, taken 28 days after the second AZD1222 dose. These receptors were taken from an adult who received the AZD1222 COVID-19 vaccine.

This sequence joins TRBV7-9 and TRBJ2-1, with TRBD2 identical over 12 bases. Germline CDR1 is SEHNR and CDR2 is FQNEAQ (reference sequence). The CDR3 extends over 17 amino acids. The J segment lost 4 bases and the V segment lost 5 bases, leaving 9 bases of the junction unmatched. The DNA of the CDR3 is TGTGCCAGCAGCCGGACTAGCGGGACGGTTCTATACAATGAGCAGTTCTTC. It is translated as CASSRTSGTVLYNEQFF.

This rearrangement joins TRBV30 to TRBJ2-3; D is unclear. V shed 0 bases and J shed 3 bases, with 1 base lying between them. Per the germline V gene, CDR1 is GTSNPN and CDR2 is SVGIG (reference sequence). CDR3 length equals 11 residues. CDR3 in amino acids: CAWSVTDTQYF. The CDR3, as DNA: TGTGCCTGGAGTGTAACAGATACGCAGTATTTT.

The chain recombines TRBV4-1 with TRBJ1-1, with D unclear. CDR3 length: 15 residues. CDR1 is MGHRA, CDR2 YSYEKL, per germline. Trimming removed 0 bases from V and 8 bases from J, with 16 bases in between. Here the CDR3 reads CASSQDPGVLIEAFF. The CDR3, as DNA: TGCGCCAGCAGCCAAGATCCCGGGGTCTTGATAGAAGCTTTCTTT.

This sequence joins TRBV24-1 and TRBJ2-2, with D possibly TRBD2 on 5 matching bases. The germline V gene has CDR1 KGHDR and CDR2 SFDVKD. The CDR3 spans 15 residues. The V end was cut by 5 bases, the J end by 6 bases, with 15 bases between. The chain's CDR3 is CATSVSGEGSGELFF. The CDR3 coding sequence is TGTGCCACCAGTGTGAGCGGAGAGGGATCCGGGGAGCTGTTTTTT.

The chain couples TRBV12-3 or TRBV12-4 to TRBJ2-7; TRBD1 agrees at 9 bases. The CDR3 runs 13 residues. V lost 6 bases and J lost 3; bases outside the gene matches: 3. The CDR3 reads CASSPTGGYEQYF. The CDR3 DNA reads TGTGCCAGCAGCCCGACAGGGGGCTACGAGCAGTACTTC.

The chain's CDR3 is CASSPPNRTGQGEQYF. CDR3 nucleotide sequence: TGTGCCAGCTCACCACCGAATCGGACAGGTCAGGGCGAGCAGTACTTC. The V gene is TRBV18, the J gene TRBJ2-7, with 7 bases lining up with TRBD1. V dropped 0 bases and J dropped 6; count of bases not matched to a gene: 11. There are 16 residues in the CDR3. Germline V gene lookup returns CDR1 KGHSH and CDR2 LQKENI.

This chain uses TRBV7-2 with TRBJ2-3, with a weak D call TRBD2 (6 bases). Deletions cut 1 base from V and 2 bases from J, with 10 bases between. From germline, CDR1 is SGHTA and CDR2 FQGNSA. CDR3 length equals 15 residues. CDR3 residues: CASSLGSGYTDTQYF. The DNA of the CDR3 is TGTGCCAGCAGCTTAGGTAGCGGATACACAGATACGCAGTATTTT.

This CDR3 reads CASSQLAGGGYEQYF. As DNA, the CDR3 is TGTGCCAGCAGCCAGCTAGCGGGGGGCGGCTACGAGCAGTACTTC. J is TRBJ2-7 and V is TRBV4-2; 11 positions agree with TRBD2. Per the germline V gene, CDR1 is LGHNA and CDR2 is YNFKEQ. The CDR3 spans 15 residues. V shed 3 bases, J shed 3 bases, and the junction held 4 bases outside the gene matches.

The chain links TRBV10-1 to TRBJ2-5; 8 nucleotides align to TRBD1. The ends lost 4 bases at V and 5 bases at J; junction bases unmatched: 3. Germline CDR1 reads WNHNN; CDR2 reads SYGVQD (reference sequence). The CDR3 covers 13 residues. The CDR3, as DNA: TGCGCCAGCAGTGCCAGGGGGCAGGAGACCCAGTACTTC. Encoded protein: CASSARGQETQYF.

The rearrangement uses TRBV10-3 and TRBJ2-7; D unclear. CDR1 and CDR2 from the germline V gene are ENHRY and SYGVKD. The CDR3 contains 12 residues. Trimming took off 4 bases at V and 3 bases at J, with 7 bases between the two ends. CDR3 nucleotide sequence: TGTGCCATCAGTGCCCTATACTACGAGCAGTACTTC. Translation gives CAISALYYEQYF.

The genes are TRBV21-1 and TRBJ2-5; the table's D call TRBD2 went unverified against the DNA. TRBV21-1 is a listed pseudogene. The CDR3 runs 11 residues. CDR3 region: CASPSRETQYF. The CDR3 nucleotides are TGTGCCAGCCCGTCACGGGAGACCCAGTACTTC.

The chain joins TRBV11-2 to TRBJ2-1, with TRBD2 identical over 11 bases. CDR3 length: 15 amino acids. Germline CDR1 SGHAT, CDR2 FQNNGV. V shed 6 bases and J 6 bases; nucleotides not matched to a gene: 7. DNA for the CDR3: TGTGCCAGCAGGAAACTAGCGGGAGTAGGCAATGAGCAGTTCTTC. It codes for CASRKLAGVGNEQFF.

CDR3 region: CATSSINEQFF. CDR3 nucleotides: TGTGCCACCAGCAGCATCAATGAGCAGTTCTTC. This chain uses TRBV15 with TRBJ2-1; D not certain. Germline V gene data show CDR1 as LNHNV and CDR2 as YYDKDF (reference sequence). V lost 3 bases, J lost 6 bases, and 3 bases lay in between. This CDR3 contains 11 residues.

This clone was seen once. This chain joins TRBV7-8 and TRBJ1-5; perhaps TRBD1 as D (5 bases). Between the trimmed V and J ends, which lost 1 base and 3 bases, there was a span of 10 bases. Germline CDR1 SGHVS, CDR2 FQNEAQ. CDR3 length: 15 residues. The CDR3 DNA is TGTGCCAGCAGCTTAGAACAGGCCTACAATCAGCCCCAGCATTTT. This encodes CASSLEQAYNQPQHF.

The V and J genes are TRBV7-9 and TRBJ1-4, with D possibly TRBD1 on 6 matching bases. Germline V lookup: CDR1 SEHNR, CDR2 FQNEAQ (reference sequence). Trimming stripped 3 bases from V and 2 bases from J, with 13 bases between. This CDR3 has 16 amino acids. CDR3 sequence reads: CASSFRPGATNEKLFF. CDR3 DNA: TGTGCCAGCAGCTTTAGACCGGGGGCTACTAATGAAAAACTGTTTTTT.

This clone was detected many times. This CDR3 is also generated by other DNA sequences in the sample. The CDR3 loop is CASSQESLNTEAFF. In DNA form, the CDR3 reads TGCGCCAGCAGCCAAGAATCTTTGAACACTGAAGCTTTCTTT. This chain uses TRBV4-1 with TRBJ1-1; D gene uncertain. The V gene's germline CDR1 is MGHRA and CDR2 YSYEKL. CDR3 size: 14 residues. Trimming took off 0 bases at V and 0 bases at J, with 5 bases between the two ends.

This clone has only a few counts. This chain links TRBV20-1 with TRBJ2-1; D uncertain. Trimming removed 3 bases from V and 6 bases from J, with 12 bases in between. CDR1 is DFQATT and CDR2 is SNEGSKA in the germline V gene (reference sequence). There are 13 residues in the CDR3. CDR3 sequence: CSASLLMSNEQFF. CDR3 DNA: TGCAGTGCTAGTCTGTTAATGTCCAATGAGCAGTTCTTC.

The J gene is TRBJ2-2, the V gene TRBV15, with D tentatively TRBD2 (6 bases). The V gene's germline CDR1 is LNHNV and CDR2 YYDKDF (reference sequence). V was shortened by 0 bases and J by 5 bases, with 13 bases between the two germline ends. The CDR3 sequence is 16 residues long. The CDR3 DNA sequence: TGTGCCACCAGCAGAGAGGGAGGAATCCAGACCGGGGAGCTGTTTTTT. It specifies CATSREGGIQTGELFF.

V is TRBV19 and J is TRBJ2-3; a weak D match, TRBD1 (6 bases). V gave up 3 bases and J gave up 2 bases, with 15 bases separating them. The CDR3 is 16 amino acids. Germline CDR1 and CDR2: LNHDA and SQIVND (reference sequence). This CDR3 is CASSMDRRGSTDTQYF. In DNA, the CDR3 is TGTGCCAGTAGTATGGATAGAAGGGGGTCCACAGATACGCAGTATTTT.

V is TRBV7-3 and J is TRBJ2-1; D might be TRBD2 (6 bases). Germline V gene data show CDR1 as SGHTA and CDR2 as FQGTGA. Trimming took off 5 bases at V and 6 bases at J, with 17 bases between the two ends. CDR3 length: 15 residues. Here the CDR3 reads CASSPGLDLFNEQFF. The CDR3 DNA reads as TGTGCCAGCAGCCCGGGACTCGATTTGTTCAATGAGCAGTTCTTC.

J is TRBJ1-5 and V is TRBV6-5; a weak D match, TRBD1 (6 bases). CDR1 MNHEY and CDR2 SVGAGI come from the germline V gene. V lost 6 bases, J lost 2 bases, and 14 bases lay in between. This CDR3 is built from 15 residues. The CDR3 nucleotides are TGTGCCAGCAGGGGGGAAGGGGGTGGCAATCAGCCCCAGCATTTT. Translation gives CASRGEGGGNQPQHF.

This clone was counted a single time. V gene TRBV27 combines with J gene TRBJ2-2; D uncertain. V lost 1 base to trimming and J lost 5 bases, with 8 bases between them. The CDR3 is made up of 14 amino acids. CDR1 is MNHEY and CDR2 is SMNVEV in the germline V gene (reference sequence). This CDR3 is CASSLFQSTGELFF. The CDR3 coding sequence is TGTGCCAGCAGTTTATTTCAATCAACCGGGGAGCTGTTTTTT.

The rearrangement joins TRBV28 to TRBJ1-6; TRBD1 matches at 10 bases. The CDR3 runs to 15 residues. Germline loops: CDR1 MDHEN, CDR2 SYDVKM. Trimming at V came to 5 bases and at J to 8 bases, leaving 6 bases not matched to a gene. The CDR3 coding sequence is TGTGCCAGCAGTCAAGACAGGGGGCTATATTCACCCCTCCACTTT. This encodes CASSQDRGLYSPLHF. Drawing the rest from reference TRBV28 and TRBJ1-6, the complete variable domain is DVKVTQSSRYLVKRTGEKVFLECVQDMDHENMFWYRQDPGLGLRLIYFSYDVKMKEKGDIPEGYSVSREKKERFSLILESASTNQTSMYLCASSQDRGLYSPLHFGNGTRLTVT.